This T cell receptor beta chain was recorded in a study of blood T cell repertoires in COVID-19. Across the study: From T cells, B-cell-depleted T cells, or PBMCs came the material, which was cDNA or gDNA.

Method: immunoSEQ multiplex PCR; TCRdb's copy keeps in-frame clones and lacks some. The sample has some 31,000 clones, approximately 85% seen once. This CDR3 spans 16 amino acids. The V segment lost 4 bases and the J segment 6 bases; nucleotides outside the gene matches: 8. CDR1 and CDR2 (germline): SGHTA, FQGNSA. This chain joins TRBV7-2 and TRBJ2-3, with 12 nucleotides matching TRBD2. This TCR derives from a man older than 75 with active COVID-19. The sequenced sample was peripheral blood. In DNA, the CDR3 is TGTGCCAGCAGCTCGGGACTAGCGGGCGGGGGGGATACGCAGTATTTT. Translating gives CASSSGLAGGGDTQYF.